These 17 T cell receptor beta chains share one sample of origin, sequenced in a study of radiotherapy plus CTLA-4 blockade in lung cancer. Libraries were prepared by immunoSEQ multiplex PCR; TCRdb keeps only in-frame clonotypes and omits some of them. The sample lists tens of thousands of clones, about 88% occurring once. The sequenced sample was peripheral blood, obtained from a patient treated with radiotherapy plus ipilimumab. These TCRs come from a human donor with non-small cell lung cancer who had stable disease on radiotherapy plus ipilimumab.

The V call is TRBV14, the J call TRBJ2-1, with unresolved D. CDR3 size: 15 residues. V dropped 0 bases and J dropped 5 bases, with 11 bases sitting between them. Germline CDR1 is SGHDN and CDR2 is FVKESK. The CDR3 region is CASSQENSRNNEQFF. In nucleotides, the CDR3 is TGTGCCAGCAGCCAAGAAAACTCGCGAAACAATGAGCAGTTCTTC. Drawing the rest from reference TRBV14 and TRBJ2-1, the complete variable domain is EAGVTQFPSHSVIEKGQTVTLRCDPISGHDNLYWYRRVMGKEIKFLLHFVKESKQDESGMPNNRFLAERTGGTYSTLKVQPAELEDSGVYFCASSQENSRNNEQFFGPGTRLTVL.

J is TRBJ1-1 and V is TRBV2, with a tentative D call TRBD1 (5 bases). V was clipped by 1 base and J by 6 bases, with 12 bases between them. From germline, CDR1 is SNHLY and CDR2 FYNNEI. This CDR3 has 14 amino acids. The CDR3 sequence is CASSEEFRASEAFF. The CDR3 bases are TGTGCCAGCAGTGAAGAGTTCAGGGCGTCTGAAGCTTTCTTT.

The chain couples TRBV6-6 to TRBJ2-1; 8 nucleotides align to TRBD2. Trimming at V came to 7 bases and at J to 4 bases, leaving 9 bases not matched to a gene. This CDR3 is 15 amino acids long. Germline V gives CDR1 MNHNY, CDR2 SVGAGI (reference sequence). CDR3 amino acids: CASIALAVAYNEQFF. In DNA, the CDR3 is TGTGCCAGCATCGCACTAGCGGTAGCTTACAATGAGCAGTTCTTC.

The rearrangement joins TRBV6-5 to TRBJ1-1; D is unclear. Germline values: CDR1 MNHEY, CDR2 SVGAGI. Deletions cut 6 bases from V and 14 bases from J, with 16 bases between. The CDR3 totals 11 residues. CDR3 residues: CASRWQRSVFF. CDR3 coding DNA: TGTGCCAGCAGGTGGCAGCGCTCCGTCTTCTTT.

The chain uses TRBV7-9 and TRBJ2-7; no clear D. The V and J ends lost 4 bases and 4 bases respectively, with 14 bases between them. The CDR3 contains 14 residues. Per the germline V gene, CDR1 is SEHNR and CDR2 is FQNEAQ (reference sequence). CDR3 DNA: TGTGCCAGCAGCTCCTCGACTTCCCCGTACGAGCAGTACTTC. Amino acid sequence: CASSSSTSPYEQYF. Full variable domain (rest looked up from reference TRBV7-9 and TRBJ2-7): DTGVSQNPRHKITKRGQNVTFRCDPISEHNRLYWYRQTLGQGPEFLTYFQNEAQLEKSRLLSDRFSAERPKGSFSTLEIQRTEQGDSAMYLCASSSSTSPYEQYFGPGTRLTVT.

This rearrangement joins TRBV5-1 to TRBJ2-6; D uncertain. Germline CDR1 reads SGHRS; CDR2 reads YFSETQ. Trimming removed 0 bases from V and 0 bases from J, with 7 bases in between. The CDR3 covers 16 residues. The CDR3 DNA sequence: TGCGCCAGCAGCTTGGTTTCGAGCTCTGGGGCCAACGTCCTGACTTTC. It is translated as CASSLVSSSGANVLTF.

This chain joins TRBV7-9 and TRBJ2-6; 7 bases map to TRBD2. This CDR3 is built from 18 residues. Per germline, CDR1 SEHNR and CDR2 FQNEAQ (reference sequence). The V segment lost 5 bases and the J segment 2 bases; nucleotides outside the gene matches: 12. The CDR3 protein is CASSAFGGVVPGANVLTF. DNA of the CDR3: TGTGCCAGCAGCGCCTTTGGGGGGGTAGTCCCTGGGGCCAACGTCCTGACTTTC.

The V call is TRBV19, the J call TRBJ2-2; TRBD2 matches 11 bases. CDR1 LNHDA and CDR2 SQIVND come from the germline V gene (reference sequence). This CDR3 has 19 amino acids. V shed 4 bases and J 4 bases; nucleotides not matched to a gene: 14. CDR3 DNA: TGTGCCAGTAGTAGTAGCGGGAGGGCCGGAAAGGGAGGCACCGGGGAGCTGTTTTTT. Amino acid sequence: CASSSSGRAGKGGTGELFF.

CDR3 sequence: CASRPRQRSGAKNIQYF. CDR3 DNA sequence: TGTGCCAGTAGACCCCGACAACGGAGTGGTGCCAAAAACATTCAGTACTTC. This chain connects TRBV19 to TRBJ2-4; unclear D gene. The germline V gene has CDR1 LNHDA and CDR2 SQIVND (reference sequence). Deletions cut 6 bases from V and 1 base from J, with 19 bases between. The length of the CDR3 is 17 residues.

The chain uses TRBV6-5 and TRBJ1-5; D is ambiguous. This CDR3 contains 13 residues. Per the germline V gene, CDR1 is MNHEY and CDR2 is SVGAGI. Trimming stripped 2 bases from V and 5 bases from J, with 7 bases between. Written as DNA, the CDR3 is TGTGCCAGCAGTTACGACTTTTATCAGCCCCAGCATTTT. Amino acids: CASSYDFYQPQHF.

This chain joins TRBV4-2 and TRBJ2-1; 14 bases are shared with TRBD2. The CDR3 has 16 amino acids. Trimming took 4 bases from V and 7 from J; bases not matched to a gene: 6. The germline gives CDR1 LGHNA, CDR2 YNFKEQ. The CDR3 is CASSPGLAGGLNEQFF. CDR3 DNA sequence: TGTGCCAGCAGCCCCGGACTAGCGGGGGGTCTGAATGAGCAGTTCTTC.

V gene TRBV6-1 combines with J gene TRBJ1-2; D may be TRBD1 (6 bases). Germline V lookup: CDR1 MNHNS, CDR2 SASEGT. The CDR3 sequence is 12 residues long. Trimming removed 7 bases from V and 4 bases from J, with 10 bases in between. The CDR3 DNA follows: TGTGCCAGCACCTTGGACAGCTATGGCTACACCTTC. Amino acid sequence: CASTLDSYGYTF.

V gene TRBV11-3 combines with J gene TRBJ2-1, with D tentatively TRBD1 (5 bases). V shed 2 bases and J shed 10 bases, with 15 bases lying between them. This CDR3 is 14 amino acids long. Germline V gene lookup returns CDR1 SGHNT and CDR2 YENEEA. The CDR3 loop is CASSLTRVSREQFF. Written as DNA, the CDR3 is TGTGCCAGCAGCTTAACCAGGGTATCGAGAGAGCAGTTCTTC.

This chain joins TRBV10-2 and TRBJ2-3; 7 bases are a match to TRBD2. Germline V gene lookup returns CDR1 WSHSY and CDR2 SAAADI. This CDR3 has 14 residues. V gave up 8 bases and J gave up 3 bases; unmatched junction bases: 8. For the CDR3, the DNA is TGCGCCAGCTCTTCGGCGGGAGAGACAGATACGCAGTATTTT. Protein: CASSSAGETDTQYF.

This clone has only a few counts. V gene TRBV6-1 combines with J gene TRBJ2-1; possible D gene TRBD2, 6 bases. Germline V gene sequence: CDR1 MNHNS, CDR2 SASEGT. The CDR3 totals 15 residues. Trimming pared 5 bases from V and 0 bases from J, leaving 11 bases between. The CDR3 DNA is TGTGCCAGCAGTAGCGCCGGGAGCTCCTACAATGAGCAGTTCTTC. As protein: CASSSAGSSYNEQFF.

The CDR3 bases are TGCGCCAGCAGCTCTACAGGGGGCGGACACACTGAAGCTTTCTTT. It translates to CASSSTGGGHTEAFF. The gene calls are TRBV5-1 and TRBJ1-1; 9 bases fit TRBD1. Germline V gene sequence: CDR1 SGHRS, CDR2 YFSETQ. The J segment lost 3 bases and the V segment lost 3 bases, leaving 6 bases of the junction unmatched. The CDR3 is 15 residues long.

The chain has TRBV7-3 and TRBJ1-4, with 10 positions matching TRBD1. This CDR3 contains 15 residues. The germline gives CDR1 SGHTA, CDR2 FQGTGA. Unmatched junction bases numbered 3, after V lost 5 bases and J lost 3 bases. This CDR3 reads CASSPGTGANEKLFF. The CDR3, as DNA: TGTGCCAGCAGCCCTGGGACAGGGGCTAATGAAAAACTGTTTTTT.